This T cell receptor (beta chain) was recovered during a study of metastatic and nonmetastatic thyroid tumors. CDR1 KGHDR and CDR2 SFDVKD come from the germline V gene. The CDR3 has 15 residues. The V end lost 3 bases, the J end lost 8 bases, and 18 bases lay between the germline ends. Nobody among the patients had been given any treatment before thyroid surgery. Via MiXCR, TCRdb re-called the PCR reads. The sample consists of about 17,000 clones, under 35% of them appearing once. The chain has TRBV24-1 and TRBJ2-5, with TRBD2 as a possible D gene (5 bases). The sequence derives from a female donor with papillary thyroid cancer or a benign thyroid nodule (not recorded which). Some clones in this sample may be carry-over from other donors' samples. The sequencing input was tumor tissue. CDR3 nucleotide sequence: TGTGCCACCAGTGATCTGGCTCGGGATGCCGGAACCCAGTACTTC. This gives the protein CATSDLARDAGTQYF.